A single sample is the source of the 7 T cell receptor beta chains below, sequenced in a study of T cell repertoires in cytomegalovirus infection. TCRdb re-called the reads through MiXCR, storing one row per CDR3 protein. The sample carries some 700,000 distinct CDR3 sequences, about a third recorded once. Sample: PBMCs. These TCRs come from a human donor in good health (CMV status not recorded). Some clones in this sample may be carry-over from other donors' samples.

The chain has TRBV5-1 and TRBJ2-5, with D uncertain. The CDR3 sequence is 16 residues long. Germline V CDR1 and CDR2: SGHRS, YFSETQ. The V end was cut by 0 bases, the J end by 0 bases, with 12 bases between. CDR3 protein: CASSLGWAEYQETQYF. The CDR3 DNA is TGCGCCAGCAGCTTGGGATGGGCAGAGTACCAAGAGACCCAGTACTTC.

The chain combines TRBV7-3 with TRBJ2-3, with D hard to call. CDR3 length equals 14 residues. Trimming cost V 5 bases and J 2 bases, with 11 bases left between them. Per the germline V gene, CDR1 is SGHTA and CDR2 is FQGTGA. CDR3 loop: CASSPYSSTDTQYF. CDR3 nucleotides: TGTGCCAGCAGCCCCTACAGCTCCACAGATACGCAGTATTTT. The complete variable domain, with remaining parts taken from reference TRBV7-3 and TRBJ2-3, reads GAGVSQTPSNKVTEKGKYVELRCDPISGHTALYWYRQSLGQGPEFLIYFQGTGAADDSGLPNDRFFAVRPEGSVSTLKIQRTERGDSAVYLCASSPYSSTDTQYFGPGTRLTVL.

The genes are TRBV4-2 and TRBJ2-7; no clear D. The CDR3 contains 13 residues. V was shortened by 2 bases and J by 4 bases, with 9 bases between the two germline ends. Germline assignment: CDR1 LGHNA and CDR2 YNFKEQ. The CDR3 is CASSQIYRYEQYF. The CDR3 nucleotides read TGTGCCAGCAGCCAAATCTACAGATACGAGCAGTACTTC.

This clonotype was seen more than once but under ten times. The V call is TRBV24-1, the J call TRBJ1-5; D ambiguous. Germline V gene lookup returns CDR1 KGHDR and CDR2 SFDVKD. The CDR3 consists of 12 residues. Deletions cut 9 bases from V and 6 bases from J, with 11 bases between. CDR3 region: CATGEPGQPQHF. As DNA, the CDR3 is TGTGCCACCGGAGAGCCTGGTCAGCCCCAGCATTTT.

Many counts were recorded for this clonotype. The chain combines TRBV7-8 with TRBJ2-1, with D maybe TRBD1 (5 bases). The CDR3 length is 15 residues. Deletions cut 0 bases from V and 8 bases from J, with 14 bases between. Germline V lookup: CDR1 SGHVS, CDR2 FQNEAQ. Here the CDR3 DNA reads TGTGCCAGCAGCTTAGCTCTACAGGCAGGCCATGAGCAGTTCTTC. It codes for CASSLALQAGHEQFF. Supplemented by reference TRBV7-8 and TRBJ2-1, the full variable domain reads GAGVSQSPRYKVAKRGQDVALRCDPISGHVSLFWYQQALGQGPEFLTYFQNEAQLDKSGLPSDRFFAERPEGSVSTLKIQRTQQEDSAVYLCASSLALQAGHEQFFGPGTRLTVL.

This clonotype was found once. The chain couples TRBV2 to TRBJ2-3; TRBD2 matches 9 bases. V was pared by 5 bases and J by 0 bases, with 9 bases of the junction left unmatched. The CDR3 loop spans 17 amino acids. CDR1 and CDR2 from the germline V gene are SNHLY and FYNNEI. In DNA form, the CDR3 reads TGTGCCAGCAGTTGGGCTAGCGGGAAGTTGAGCACAGATACGCAGTATTTT. It translates to CASSWASGKLSTDTQYF.

The V gene is TRBV6-5, the J gene TRBJ2-1, with D maybe TRBD2 (5 bases). V was pared by 0 bases and J by 7 bases, with 22 bases between. CDR1 and CDR2 from the germline V gene are MNHEY and SVGAGI. There are 18 residues in the CDR3. The CDR3 is CASSYSGAVLSLRNEQFF. The DNA for the CDR3 is TGTGCCAGCAGTTACTCGGGAGCGGTCCTCTCCTTGAGGAATGAGCAGTTCTTC.